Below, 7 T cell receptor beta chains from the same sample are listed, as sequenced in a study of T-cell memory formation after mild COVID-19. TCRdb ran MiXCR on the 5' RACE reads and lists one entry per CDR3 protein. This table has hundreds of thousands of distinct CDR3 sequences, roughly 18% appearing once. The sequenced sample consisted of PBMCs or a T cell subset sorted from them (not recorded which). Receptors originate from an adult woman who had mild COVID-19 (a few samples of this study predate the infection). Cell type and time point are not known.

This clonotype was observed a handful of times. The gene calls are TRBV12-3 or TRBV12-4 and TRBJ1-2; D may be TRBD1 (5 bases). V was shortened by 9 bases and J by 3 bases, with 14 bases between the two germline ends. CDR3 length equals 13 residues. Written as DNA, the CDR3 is TGTGCCAGTAGTACCGACAGATACTATGGCTACACCTTC. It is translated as CASSTDRYYGYTF.

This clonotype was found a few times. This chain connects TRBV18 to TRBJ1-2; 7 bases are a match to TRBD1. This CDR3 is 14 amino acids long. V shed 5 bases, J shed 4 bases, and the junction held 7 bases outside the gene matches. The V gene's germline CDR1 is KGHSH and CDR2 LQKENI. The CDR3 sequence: CASSSDRAGYGYTF. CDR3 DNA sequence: TGTGCCAGCTCATCCGACAGGGCTGGCTATGGCTACACCTTC. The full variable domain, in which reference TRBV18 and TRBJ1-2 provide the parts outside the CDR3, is NAGVMQNPRHLVRRRGQEARLRCSPMKGHSHVYWYRQLPEEGLKFMVYLQKENIIDESGMPKERFSAEFPKEGPSILRIQQVVRGDSAAYFCASSSDRAGYGYTFGSGTRLTVV.

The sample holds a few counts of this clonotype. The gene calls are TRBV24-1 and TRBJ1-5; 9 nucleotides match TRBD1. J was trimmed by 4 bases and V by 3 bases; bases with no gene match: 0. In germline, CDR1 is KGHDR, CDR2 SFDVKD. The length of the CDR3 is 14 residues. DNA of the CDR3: TGTGCCACCAGTGATGGACAGGGGAATCAGCCCCAGCATTTT. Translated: CATSDGQGNQPQHF.

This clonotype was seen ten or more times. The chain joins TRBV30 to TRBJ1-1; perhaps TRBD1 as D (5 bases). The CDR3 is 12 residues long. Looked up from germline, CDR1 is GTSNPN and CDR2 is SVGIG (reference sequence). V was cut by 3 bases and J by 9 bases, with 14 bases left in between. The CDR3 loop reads CAWSKRTLQAFF. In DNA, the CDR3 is TGTGCCTGGAGCAAAAGGACACTTCAAGCTTTCTTT. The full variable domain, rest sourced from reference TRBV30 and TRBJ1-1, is SQTIHQWPATLVQPVGSPLSLECTVEGTSNPNLYWYRQAAGRGLQLLFYSVGIGQISSEVPQNLSASRPQDRQFILSSKKLLLSDSGFYLCAWSKRTLQAFFGQGTRLTVV.

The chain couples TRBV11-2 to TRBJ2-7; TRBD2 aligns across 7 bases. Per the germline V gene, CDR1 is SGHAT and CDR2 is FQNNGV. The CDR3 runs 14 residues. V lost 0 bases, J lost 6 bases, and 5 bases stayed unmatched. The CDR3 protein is CASSLELASGEQYF. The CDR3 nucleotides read TGTGCCAGCAGCTTAGAACTAGCGTCGGGCGAGCAGTACTTC.

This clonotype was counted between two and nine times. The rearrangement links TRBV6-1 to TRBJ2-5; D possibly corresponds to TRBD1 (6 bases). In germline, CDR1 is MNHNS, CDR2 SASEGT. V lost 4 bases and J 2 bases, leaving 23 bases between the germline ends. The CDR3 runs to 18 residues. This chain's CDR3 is CASSAFFTGTVHQETQYF. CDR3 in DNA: TGTGCCAGCAGTGCTTTCTTCACAGGGACGGTTCATCAAGAGACCCAGTACTTC.

The CDR3 reads CASRMQSSYNEQFF. CDR3 nucleotides: TGCGCCAGCAGAATGCAGAGCTCCTACAATGAGCAGTTCTTC. The J gene is TRBJ2-1, the V gene TRBV5-1; no firm D call. The CDR3 loop spans 14 amino acids. CDR1 is SGHRS, CDR2 YFSETQ, per germline. Trimming shortened V by 5 bases and J by 0 bases, and 9 bases separated the two germline ends.